This TCR beta chain was recorded in a study of blood T cell repertoires in COVID-19. On the study more broadly: Sites in the United States, Italy and Spain provided acute and convalescent COVID-19 samples.

CDR3 length: 14 amino acids. CDR1 and CDR2 from the germline V gene are SGHAT and FQNNGV. V lost 4 bases, J lost 4 bases, and 14 bases lay in between. Libraries were prepared by immunoSEQ multiplex PCR; TCRdb keeps only in-frame clonotypes and omits some of them. The sample holds about 330,000 clones, about 89% seen once. Specimen: PBMCs or T cells enriched from blood (not recorded which). The rearrangement joins TRBV11-2 to TRBJ2-7; the D gene is possibly TRBD2 (6 bases). The receptor's source is a woman aged 25 to 45 who had recovered from COVID-19. The CDR3, as DNA: TGTGCCAGCAGCTCCGGGCTAGCGCCTTACGAGCAGTACTTC. This gives the protein CASSSGLAPYEQYF.